This T cell receptor (beta chain) was observed in a study of CD4 and CD8 cells across lung adenocarcinoma regions. Localized lung adenocarcinoma, a non-small cell lung cancer, affected the donors. CDR1 and CDR2 (germline): MNHNS, SASEGT. This CDR3 is built from 14 residues. The germline V and J ends were trimmed by 8 bases and 1 base, with 13 bases remaining between them. Via MiXCR, TCRdb re-called the PCR reads, giving one row per CDR3 protein. The sample has 10,000 to 15,000 distinct CDR3 sequences, 56% seen once. The chain carries TRBV6-1 and TRBJ2-3, with D perhaps TRBD1 (6 bases). The sample consisted of CD8+ T cells from the margin of a lung tumor. The source of this sequence is a female donor with lung adenocarcinoma. The CD4 and CD8 labels of this study may be unreliable. CDR3 nucleotide sequence: TGTGCCAGCTCCACAGGGATCGGCACAGATACGCAGTATTTT. Translating gives CASSTGIGTDTQYF.